The 17 T cell receptor beta chains listed next were all sequenced from one sample in a study of regulatory T cells in long-lasting Graves disease. Time point denoted: newly diagnosed GD, antithyroid drugs for less than 3 months. PBMC-extracted RNA yielded the TCR library. Researchers made TCR beta libraries by using iRepertoire HTBI primers and running Arm-PCR on CDR3 regions. MiXCR was run by TCRdb on the multiplex PCR reads, yielding one entry per CDR3 protein. Of about 620,000 distinct CDR3 sequences listed, around 17% are singletons. Another study also made use of these data, one on T cells in Graves' hyperthyroidism and ophthalmopathy.

The starting material was peripheral blood mononuclear cells (PBMCs), obtained at new diagnosis, from a patient treated with antithyroid drugs. The receptors stem from a woman under 40 with Graves disease.

This clonotype was observed at least ten times. V gene TRBV11-1 combines with J gene TRBJ2-1; D is ambiguous. Trimming removed 0 bases at V and 8 bases at J, with 8 bases between. This CDR3 spans 13 amino acids. Germline CDR1 SGHAT, CDR2 FQDESV (reference sequence). As DNA, the CDR3 is TGTGCCAGCAGCTTAGCGCTAGTTCATGAGCAGTTCTTC. This codes for CASSLALVHEQFF.

This clonotype has only a few counts. This chain links TRBV9 with TRBJ1-1; 8 bases match TRBD1. Germline V gene sequence: CDR1 SGDLS, CDR2 YYNGEE. Trimming cost V 1 base and J 1 base; bases outside gene matches: 3. There are 15 residues in the CDR3. CDR3 sequence (DNA): TGTGCCAGCAGCGTATACGGGACAGGGAACACTGAAGCTTTCTTT. The encoded protein is CASSVYGTGNTEAFF.

This clonotype showed up many times. The J gene is TRBJ2-3, the V gene TRBV7-6, with 10 positions matching TRBD2. CDR3 length equals 16 residues. Germline values: CDR1 SGHVS, CDR2 FNYEAQ. V trimming: 3 bases; J trimming: 6 bases; junction bases outside the gene matches: 9. The CDR3 DNA sequence: TGTGCCAGCAGCTTCGGACTAGCGGAGCCGGGGGATACGCAGTATTTT. Amino acid sequence: CASSFGLAEPGDTQYF.

The genes are TRBV7-2 and TRBJ1-6; TRBD1 aligns across 7 bases. The CDR3 length is 11 residues. The trim removed 5 bases at V and 17 bases at J, leaving 6 bases unmatched. Germline CDR1 reads SGHTA; CDR2 reads FQGNSA. DNA of the CDR3: TGTGCCAGCAGCACGGGACAGATCATCCACTTT. It translates to CASSTGQIIHF.

This clonotype was picked up a small number of times. This chain connects TRBV25-1 to TRBJ2-7; D possibly corresponds to TRBD1 (5 bases). Trimming left V 4 bases short and J 0 bases short, with 13 bases between. CDR1 is MGHDK, CDR2 SYGVNS, per germline. This CDR3 has 15 amino acids. As DNA, the CDR3 is TGTGCCAGCAGTGCCGCAGGGCCTAGCTCCTACGAGCAGTACTTC. This sequence encodes CASSAAGPSSYEQYF.

This clonotype was seen ten or more times. The J gene is TRBJ2-7, the V gene TRBV15; TRBD1 aligns across 7 bases. V gave up 6 bases and J gave up 2 bases; unmatched junction bases: 1. This CDR3 spans 12 amino acids. The germline V gene encodes CDR1 LNHNV and CDR2 YYDKDF (reference sequence). CDR3 bases: TGTGCCACCAGTACAGGGGCCTACGAGCAGTACTTC. Translation gives CATSTGAYEQYF.

Many counts were recorded for this clonotype. V and J are TRBV29-1 and TRBJ2-5; D may be TRBD2 (6 bases). The germline V and J ends were trimmed by 5 bases and 5 bases, with 15 bases remaining between them. Looked up from germline, CDR1 is SQVTM and CDR2 is ANQGSEA. The CDR3 runs to 13 residues. As DNA, the CDR3 is TGCAGCGTTCGGGACTCGCCGACGGAGACCCAGTACTTC. It specifies CSVRDSPTETQYF.

In the case of this clonotype: This may come from a read error, since a much larger clone is one base off. V and J are TRBV10-3 and TRBJ2-7; perhaps TRBD2 as D (7 bases). Germline CDR1 is ENHRY and CDR2 is SYGVKD. V lost 2 bases to trimming and J lost 6 bases, with 17 bases between them. The CDR3 consists of 15 residues. The CDR3 DNA follows: TGTGCCATCAGTGAGACGGGCCGGGGGGCGCGCGAGCAGTACTTC. This translates into CAISETGRGAREQYF.

This clonotype was found many times. The chain has TRBV7-2 and TRBJ2-7, with TRBD2 identical over 8 bases. V lost 3 bases to trimming and J lost 0 bases; unmatched junction nucleotides: 10. The CDR3 runs to 17 residues. Looked up from germline, CDR1 is SGHTA and CDR2 is FQGNSA. This chain's CDR3 is CASSFTSGGPPSYEQYF. CDR3 bases: TGTGCCAGCAGCTTTACTAGCGGAGGGCCCCCCTCCTACGAGCAGTACTTC.

Comments on this clonotype: An end of the junction does not agree with germline; a read error may underlie this. The rearrangement links TRBV20-1 to TRBJ1-2, with a weak D call TRBD1 (5 bases). CDR1 DFQATT and CDR2 SNEGSKA come from the germline V gene (reference sequence). The CDR3 consists of 12 residues. The CDR3 reads CSADSSNYGYAF. In DNA, the CDR3 is TGCAGTGCCGACAGCTCTAACTATGGCTACGCCTTC.

This chain connects TRBV6-1 to TRBJ1-2, with D perhaps matching TRBD1 (6 bases). The CDR3 spans 15 residues. Trimming stripped 8 bases from V and 0 bases from J, with 16 bases between. CDR1 and CDR2 from the germline V gene are MNHNS and SASEGT. CDR3 sequence: CASSSQGRANYGYTF. The CDR3 DNA reads TGTGCCAGCTCCTCCCAGGGGAGAGCTAACTATGGCTACACCTTC.

This clonotype was observed a handful of times. The chain carries TRBV25-1 and TRBJ1-4; a weak D match, TRBD1 (5 bases). The CDR3 totals 12 residues. V lost 4 bases, J lost 10 bases, and 10 bases lay in between. Per the germline V gene, CDR1 is MGHDK and CDR2 is SYGVNS. The CDR3, as DNA: TGTGCCAGCAGTGTAAGGGGAGGAAAACTGTTTTTT. Its translation is CASSVRGGKLFF.

J is TRBJ2-7 and V is TRBV6-1; possibly TRBD2 for D (6 bases). Per germline, CDR1 MNHNS and CDR2 SASEGT. This CDR3 has 18 amino acids. V gave up 5 bases and J gave up 0 bases, with 23 bases separating them. CDR3 DNA: TGTGCCAGCAGTATGCGCACACCATCGGAGGGCCTCTCCTACGAGCAGTACTTC. Translating it yields CASSMRTPSEGLSYEQYF.

This clonotype has just a few counts. The chain has TRBV20-1 and TRBJ1-1, with D perhaps matching TRBD1 (6 bases). This CDR3 region has 12 residues. Germline loops: CDR1 DFQATT, CDR2 SNEGSKA (reference sequence). V was trimmed by 6 bases and J by 1 base, leaving 9 bases between them. As DNA, the CDR3 is TGCAGTGCGGGGACACCGAACACTGAAGCTTTCTTT. This translates into CSAGTPNTEAFF.

Ten or more counts support this clonotype. The rearrangement uses TRBV28 and TRBJ2-7, with D tentatively TRBD2 (6 bases). Deletions cut 3 bases from V and 2 bases from J, with 11 bases between. Germline V gene sequence: CDR1 MDHEN, CDR2 SYDVKM. The CDR3 runs 14 residues. This CDR3 reads CASSFLATTYEQYF. CDR3 bases: TGTGCCAGCAGTTTTCTAGCGACCACCTACGAGCAGTACTTC.

V gene TRBV9 combines with J gene TRBJ1-6, with 9 bases fitting TRBD1. Germline V gene lookup returns CDR1 SGDLS and CDR2 YYNGEE. This CDR3 is built from 15 residues. The ends lost 0 bases at V and 9 bases at J; junction bases unmatched: 4. CDR3 in DNA: TGTGCCAGCAGCGTAGAGGGACAGGGTTTTTCACCCCTCCACTTT. Translating gives CASSVEGQGFSPLHF.

This clonotype has ten or more counts. The chain joins TRBV19 to TRBJ1-1; the D is unclear. V was shortened by 7 bases and J by 1 base, with 16 bases between the two germline ends. This CDR3 has 15 amino acids. Per germline, CDR1 LNHDA and CDR2 SQIVND (reference sequence). The CDR3 DNA reads as TGTGCCAGTACCAAAAAGACCCCGTCGAACACTGAAGCTTTCTTT. Protein sequence: CASTKKTPSNTEAFF.